The rows below give T cell receptor beta chains drawn from one sample of a study of PD-1 blockade in classical Hodgkin lymphoma. Measured with immunoSEQ multiplex PCR; TCRdb has only the in-frame clones, and not every one. The data show over 60,000 clones, roughly nine tenths seen once. This specimen was peripheral blood mononuclear cells (PBMCs), taken before the fourth cycle of nivolumab. These TCRs come from a human donor with classical Hodgkin lymphoma. Both conserved end residues are part of each CDR3. The order of the fields is V gene, J gene, clone size, D gene, CDR3 protein, CDR3 DNA. The D gene is left open where the match is weak. Not every row has a clone size; where given, it reads once, few, many or a size class.

v_gene: TRBV7-9; j_gene: TRBJ1-1; abundance: .; d_gene: .; CDR3aa: CASSLWDTEAFF; CDR3nt: TGTGCCAGCAGCTTATGGGACACTGAAGCTTTCTTT
v_gene: TRBV6-5; j_gene: TRBJ2-5; abundance: .; d_gene: TRBD2; CDR3aa: CASSLTSGGVETQYF; CDR3nt: TGTGCCAGCAGTTTGACTAGCGGGGGGGTTGAGACCCAGTACTTC
v_gene: TRBV2; j_gene: TRBJ2-2; abundance: .; d_gene: .; CDR3aa: CASTGPQGGRANTGELFF; CDR3nt: TGTGCCAGTACTGGACCCCAGGGCGGGCGAGCGAACACCGGGGAGCTGTTTTTT
v_gene: TRBV28; j_gene: TRBJ1-2; abundance: once; d_gene: TRBD1; CDR3aa: CASTRQGAVDYGYTF; CDR3nt: TGTGCCAGCACAAGGCAGGGGGCAGTGGACTATGGCTACACCTTC
v_gene: TRBV25-1; j_gene: TRBJ2-6; abundance: .; d_gene: .; CDR3aa: CASGPNGANVLTF; CDR3nt: TGTGCCAGCGGCCCTAATGGGGCCAACGTCCTGACTTTC
v_gene: TRBV18; j_gene: TRBJ2-3; abundance: .; d_gene: .; CDR3aa: CASSPAPLLVRTDTQYF; CDR3nt: TGTGCCAGCTCACCAGCCCCCCTACTAGTTCGGACAGATACGCAGTATTTT
v_gene: TRBV5-1; j_gene: TRBJ2-1; abundance: .; d_gene: .; CDR3aa: CASSLENGGETYNEQFF; CDR3nt: TGCGCCAGCAGCTTGGAGAATGGCGGGGAAACCTACAATGAGCAGTTCTTC
v_gene: TRBV14; j_gene: TRBJ2-7; abundance: .; d_gene: .; CDR3aa: CASSRHAEGLYEQYF; CDR3nt: TGTGCCAGCAGCCGCCATGCAGAGGGGCTCTACGAGCAGTACTTC
v_gene: TRBV19; j_gene: TRBJ2-3; abundance: .; d_gene: .; CDR3aa: CASSMDAETQYF; CDR3nt: TGTGCCAGTAGTATGGACGCGGAGACGCAGTATTTT
v_gene: TRBV30; j_gene: TRBJ1-5; abundance: .; d_gene: TRBD1; CDR3aa: CAWSVQGNQPQHF; CDR3nt: TGTGCCTGGAGTGTACAGGGGAATCAGCCCCAGCATTTT
v_gene: TRBV7-2; j_gene: TRBJ1-1; abundance: .; d_gene: .; CDR3aa: CASSFIEGTEAFF; CDR3nt: TGTGCCAGCAGCTTTATAGAGGGCACTGAAGCTTTCTTT
v_gene: TRBV4-1; j_gene: TRBJ2-2; abundance: .; d_gene: .; CDR3aa: CASSQEVPGELFF; CDR3nt: TGCGCCAGCAGCCAAGAGGTCCCTGGGGAGCTGTTTTTT
v_gene: TRBV5-1; j_gene: TRBJ2-3; abundance: .; d_gene: .; CDR3aa: CASSWTETDTQYF; CDR3nt: TGCGCCAGCAGCTGGACCGAAACAGATACGCAGTATTTT
v_gene: TRBV6-5; j_gene: TRBJ1-5; abundance: once; d_gene: .; CDR3aa: CASRKILGNQPQHF; CDR3nt: TGTGCCAGCAGAAAAATCCTGGGCAATCAGCCCCAGCATTTT
v_gene: TRBV12-5; j_gene: TRBJ1-6; abundance: .; d_gene: .; CDR3aa: CASAARGDSPLHF; CDR3nt: TGTGCTAGTGCCGCCAGGGGTGATTCACCCCTCCACTTT
v_gene: TRBV27; j_gene: TRBJ1-1; abundance: .; d_gene: .; CDR3aa: CASSPALNTEAFF; CDR3nt: TGTGCCAGCAGTCCAGCCCTGAACACTGAAGCTTTCTTT
v_gene: TRBV29-1; j_gene: TRBJ2-2; abundance: .; d_gene: .; CDR3aa: CSVERTTGELFF; CDR3nt: TGCAGCGTTGAAAGGACTACCGGGGAGCTGTTTTTT
v_gene: TRBV5-1; j_gene: TRBJ2-7; abundance: .; d_gene: TRBD1; CDR3aa: CASSQGLIGTGRDEQYF; CDR3nt: TGCGCCAGCAGCCAGGGGCTGATTGGGACAGGGAGGGACGAGCAGTACTTC
v_gene: TRBV5-1; j_gene: TRBJ1-3; abundance: .; d_gene: .; CDR3aa: CASSLDGFSGNTIYF; CDR3nt: TGCGCCAGCAGCTTGGACGGTTTCTCTGGAAACACCATATATTTT
v_gene: TRBV6-5; j_gene: TRBJ1-2; abundance: .; d_gene: .; CDR3aa: CASSRDPFSYGYTF; CDR3nt: TGTGCCAGCAGCCGGGACCCTTTCTCGTATGGCTACACCTTC
v_gene: TRBV5-5; j_gene: TRBJ1-1; abundance: .; d_gene: .; CDR3aa: CASSQGLMNTEAFF; CDR3nt: TGTGCCAGCAGCCAGGGGTTGATGAACACTGAAGCTTTCTTT
v_gene: TRBV7-8; j_gene: TRBJ2-7; abundance: .; d_gene: .; CDR3aa: CASSLGGESYEQYF; CDR3nt: TGTGCCAGCAGCTTAGGAGGAGAATCCTACGAGCAGTACTTC
v_gene: TRBV9; j_gene: TRBJ2-2; abundance: once; d_gene: .; CDR3aa: CASSVVPVGNTGELFF; CDR3nt: TGTGCCAGCAGCGTAGTTCCGGTGGGTAACACCGGGGAGCTGTTTTTT
v_gene: TRBV14; j_gene: TRBJ1-2; abundance: .; d_gene: .; CDR3aa: CASSQDRAYGYTF; CDR3nt: TGTGCCAGCAGCCAAGACCGCGCCTACGGCTACACCTTC
v_gene: TRBV6-1; j_gene: TRBJ2-1; abundance: .; d_gene: .; CDR3aa: CASSATEVAYNEQFF; CDR3nt: TGTGCCAGCAGTGCGACAGAGGTGGCGTACAATGAGCAGTTCTTC
v_gene: TRBV27; j_gene: TRBJ2-1; abundance: .; d_gene: .; CDR3aa: CASSLTGNEQFF; CDR3nt: TGTGCCAGCAGTCTTACGGGAAATGAGCAGTTCTTC
v_gene: TRBV19; j_gene: TRBJ2-7; abundance: .; d_gene: .; CDR3aa: CASSRLGESYEQYF; CDR3nt: TGTGCCAGTAGTCGCCTTGGGGAATCCTACGAGCAGTACTTC
v_gene: TRBV11-3; j_gene: TRBJ2-3; abundance: .; d_gene: .; CDR3aa: CASSFSAVGALTDTQYF; CDR3nt: TGTGCCAGCAGCTTTTCTGCTGTAGGGGCCTTGACAGATACGCAGTATTTT
v_gene: TRBV6-1; j_gene: TRBJ1-2; abundance: .; d_gene: .; CDR3aa: CASHRGAKGYTF; CDR3nt: TGTGCCAGTCATCGGGGGGCAAAAGGCTACACCTTC
v_gene: TRBV30; j_gene: TRBJ2-7; abundance: .; d_gene: .; CDR3aa: CAWSVVSQGIGEQYF; CDR3nt: TGTGCCTGGAGTGTGGTCAGCCAGGGTATAGGCGAGCAGTACTTC
v_gene: TRBV4-2; j_gene: TRBJ2-3; abundance: .; d_gene: .; CDR3aa: CASAQAPPGSTDTQYF; CDR3nt: TGTGCCAGCGCGCAAGCCCCACCCGGGTCCACAGATACGCAGTATTTT
v_gene: TRBV4-1; j_gene: TRBJ2-4; abundance: .; d_gene: .; CDR3aa: CASSQEGLAKNIQYF; CDR3nt: TGCGCCAGCAGCCAAGAGGGGCTAGCCAAAAACATTCAGTACTTC
v_gene: TRBV12-5; j_gene: TRBJ2-1; abundance: .; d_gene: .; CDR3aa: CASGFHVPYNEQFF; CDR3nt: TGTGCTAGTGGCTTCCATGTACCCTACAATGAGCAGTTCTTC
v_gene: TRBV4-1; j_gene: TRBJ1-6; abundance: .; d_gene: .; CDR3aa: CASSLAAMLSSYNSPLHF; CDR3nt: TGCGCCAGCAGCCTAGCTGCCATGCTGAGCTCCTATAATTCACCCCTCCACTTT
v_gene: TRBV6-6; j_gene: TRBJ2-2; abundance: .; d_gene: TRBD1; CDR3aa: CASKGRGQEGRGELFF; CDR3nt: TGTGCCAGCAAAGGGCGGGGACAGGAAGGTCGCGGGGAGCTGTTTTTT
v_gene: TRBV6-5; j_gene: TRBJ1-1; abundance: .; d_gene: .; CDR3aa: CASRLRGTEAFF; CDR3nt: TGTGCCAGCAGATTGAGGGGGACTGAAGCTTTCTTT
v_gene: TRBV7-9; j_gene: TRBJ2-2; abundance: once; d_gene: .; CDR3aa: CASSPSETKNTGELFF; CDR3nt: TGTGCCAGCAGTCCCTCCGAGACGAAGAACACCGGGGAGCTGTTTTTT
v_gene: TRBV9; j_gene: TRBJ2-1; abundance: .; d_gene: .; CDR3aa: CASSVGGGEGNEQFF; CDR3nt: TGTGCCAGCAGCGTAGGTGGGGGCGAGGGTAATGAGCAGTTCTTC
v_gene: TRBV4-2; j_gene: TRBJ2-3; abundance: .; d_gene: TRBD2; CDR3aa: CASSSPPSGGPDTQYF; CDR3nt: TGTGCCAGCAGCTCCCCCCCAAGCGGGGGGCCAGATACGCAGTATTTT